The rows below give T cell receptor beta chains drawn from one sample of a study of T cell repertoires in cytomegalovirus infection. MiXCR, applied by TCRdb to the reads, yields one record per CDR3 protein. The profile covers 300,000 to 400,000 distinct CDR3 sequences, with around 29% appearing a single time and 20% taken by the ten largest. What these receptors recognize is not known. The sample in question was cultured PBMCs, obtained from culture after CMV antigen stimulation. The receptors stem from a human donor in good health (CMV status not recorded). Some clones in this sample may be carry-over from other donors' samples. Each CDR3 is given with its conserved first and last residue. A D gene is named only where the DNA matches it firmly. Rows give clone size only sometimes, using once, few, many, or a class for an expanded clone.

D,size,V,J,CDR3,DNA
TRBD2,few,TRBV7-9,TRBJ2-5,CASSLLASGGETQYF,TGTGCCAGCAGCTTACTAGCTAGCGGGGGAGAGACCCAGTACTTC
TRBD2,.,TRBV4-2,TRBJ2-3,CASSQERASGTDTQYF,TGTGCCAGCAGCCAAGAAAGGGCTAGCGGGACGGATACGCAGTATTTT
TRBD2,.,TRBV5-1,TRBJ2-1,CASQLVSGLAVNEQFF,TGCGCCAGCCAGCTTGTATCGGGACTAGCGGTCAATGAGCAGTTCTTC
.,.,TRBV20-1,TRBJ2-3,CSARGVGASTDTQYF,TGCAGTGCCCGAGGCGTCGGAGCTAGCACAGATACGCAGTATTTT
.,.,TRBV7-2,TRBJ2-2,CASSLEAQGLGELFF,TGTGCCAGCAGCTTAGAAGCCCAAGGTCTCGGGGAGCTGTTTTTT
.,few,TRBV2,TRBJ2-7,CASSEDPSDTSYEQYF,TGTGCCAGCAGTGAAGACCCTTCGGACACCAGCTACGAGCAGTACTTC
.,.,TRBV19,TRBJ1-1,CASSIDRGGPNTEAFF,TGTGCCAGTAGTATAGATCGAGGGGGGCCCAACACTGAAGCTTTCTTT
.,.,TRBV9,TRBJ2-7,CASSVGLAEPYEQYF,TGTGCCAGCAGCGTGGGACTGGCGGAACCCTACGAGCAGTACTTC
.,.,TRBV20-1,TRBJ1-2,CSANRARGTTYGYTF,TGCAGTGCTAACCGCGCCAGGGGCACTACCTATGGCTACACCTTC
TRBD1,.,TRBV19,TRBJ2-7,CASSMETGATYEQYF,TGTGCCAGTAGTATGGAAACAGGGGCAACCTACGAGCAGTACTTC
.,many,TRBV7-2,TRBJ2-3,CASSLGLSLSTDTQYF,TGTGCCAGCAGCTTAGGGCTATCCCTCTCCACAGATACGCAGTATTTT
.,.,TRBV10-3,TRBJ2-7,CAISEGRGGEQYF,TGTGCCATCAGTGAGGGCAGGGGGGGCGAGCAGTACTTC
.,few,TRBV7-3,TRBJ2-7,CASSEGRSYEQYF,TGTGCCAGCAGCGAGGGACGGAGCTACGAGCAGTACTTC
.,.,TRBV7-9,TRBJ2-7,CASSLASLEPEQYF,TGTGCCAGCAGCTTAGCTTCCCTAGAACCCGAGCAGTACTTC
.,.,TRBV20-1,TRBJ2-2,CSAGTQNTGELFF,TGCAGTGCCGGAACGCAGAACACCGGGGAGCTGTTTTTT
.,.,TRBV10-3,TRBJ2-7,CATKYRDFSYEQYF,TGTGCCACCAAATACCGGGACTTCTCCTACGAGCAGTACTTC
TRBD1,.,TRBV29-1,TRBJ2-2,CSVEVRQGAPGELFF,TGCAGCGTTGAAGTAAGGCAGGGGGCCCCCGGGGAGCTGTTTTTT
.,.,TRBV5-1,TRBJ2-2,CASRPGVSNTGELFF,TGCGCCAGCAGACCAGGGGTATCCAACACCGGGGAGCTGTTTTTT
.,.,TRBV29-1,TRBJ1-1,CSASAFRQEAKAFF,TGCAGCGCCTCCGCCTTCAGACAGGAGGCGAAAGCTTTCTTT
.,.,TRBV12-3/TRBV12-4,TRBJ2-5,CASSLTTAGGGETQYF,TGTGCCAGCAGTTTAACGACGGCAGGGGGAGGGGAGACCCAGTACTTC
TRBD1,few,TRBV6-1,TRBJ1-2,CASTISGQSRYTF,TGTGCCAGCACGATTTCGGGACAGAGCCGTTACACCTTC